Presented here are 4 T cell receptor beta chains from one specimen sequenced in a study of T-cell reconstitution after alpha-beta-depleted transplantation in children. TCRbeta library construction was performed incorporating unique molecular identifiers. TCRdb re-derived calls from the PCR reads in MiXCR, one entry per CDR3 protein. The data contain about 240,000 distinct CDR3 sequences, around 25% of them singletons. This specimen was PBMCs, taken before TCRalphabeta/CD19-depleted stem cell transplant. Receptors originate from a girl under 10 years old with Fanconi anemia, due to receive a stem cell transplant.

V usage is TRBV10-3 and J usage is TRBJ2-3; a weak D match, TRBD2 (6 bases). This CDR3 region has 14 residues. V was shortened by 6 bases and J by 2 bases, with 12 bases between the two germline ends. Per the germline V gene, CDR1 is ENHRY and CDR2 is SYGVKD. As DNA, the CDR3 is TGTGCCATCAGACCGGGACTTAACACAGATACGCAGTATTTT. Translated, it gives CAIRPGLNTDTQYF.

This clonotype was seen many times. J is TRBJ2-5 and V is TRBV20-1, with 9 bases fitting TRBD2. The CDR3 consists of 15 residues. The germline V gene has CDR1 DFQATT and CDR2 SNEGSKA (reference sequence). The junction had 10 bases not matched to a gene; V was cut back by 3 bases and J by 5 bases. CDR3 sequence (DNA): TGCAGTGCTAGCCCCGGCGGGAGGGGGAGCGAGACCCAGTACTTC. As protein: CSASPGGRGSETQYF.

In its sample, this clonotype was seen many times. The chain links TRBV27 to TRBJ2-7; 7 nucleotides match TRBD1. The CDR3 contains 13 residues. Germline assignment: CDR1 MNHEY and CDR2 SMNVEV (reference sequence). V shed 5 bases, J shed 1 base, and the junction held 2 bases outside the gene matches. CDR3 in amino acids: CASSRQGSYEQYF. The CDR3 DNA sequence: TGTGCCAGCAGTCGACAGGGATCCTACGAGCAGTACTTC.

This clonotype was counted many times. The chain joins TRBV12-3 or TRBV12-4 to TRBJ2-1; D unclear. This CDR3 spans 15 amino acids. V lost 6 bases to trimming and J lost 0 bases, with 12 bases between them. The CDR3 DNA sequence: TGTGCCAGCAGCCCCGACCCAAGCTCCTACAATGAGCAGTTCTTC. Translating it yields CASSPDPSSYNEQFF.